This entry features one TCR beta chain sequence. The sample is drawn from a study of T-cell memory formation after mild COVID-19. Study background: TCR clusters were mostly donor specific.

Per the germline V gene, CDR1 is SGHTA and CDR2 is FQGNSA. With V trimmed by 1 base and J by 0 bases, 3 bases remained unmatched. CDR3 length: 18 amino acids. TCRdb recomputed calls from the 5' RACE reads with MiXCR, one row per CDR3 protein. This table has 300,000 to 400,000 distinct CDR3 sequences, about 15% appearing once. The sequence was obtained from a man aged 18 to 35 who had mild COVID-19 (a few samples of this study predate the infection). Cell type and time point are not known. Source material: PBMCs or a T cell subset sorted from them (not recorded which). This rearrangement joins TRBV7-2 to TRBJ2-7; 16 bases line up with TRBD2. This CDR3 is CASSLVGLAGGSSYEQYF. CDR3 sequence (DNA): TGTGCCAGCAGCTTAGTGGGACTAGCGGGGGGGTCCTCCTACGAGCAGTACTTC.